This entry lists 25 T cell receptor beta chains sequenced from one sample in a study of T cells in Graves' hyperthyroidism and ophthalmopathy. Researchers took RNA transcripts and amplified the TCR beta CDR3 regions from them. A set of HTBI primers served as the primers for a first-round RT-PCR of the TCR CDR3. TCRdb reprocessed the multiplex PCR reads via MiXCR and lists one record per CDR3 protein. The top ten clones hold about 3.5% of a sample with 350,000 to 400,000 distinct CDR3 sequences, 19% of them seen once. Input material: blood. The source of these receptors is a woman aged 18-35 years with Graves' hyperthyroidism.

This clonotype was seen many times. J is TRBJ2-7 and V is TRBV6-1, with 11 bases fitting TRBD1. The CDR3 is 14 amino acids. Per the germline V gene, CDR1 is MNHNS and CDR2 is SASEGT. V lost 6 bases and J lost 4; bases outside the gene matches: 5. CDR3 sequence reads: CASRWTGGEYEQYF. CDR3 bases: TGTGCCAGCAGGTGGACAGGGGGCGAGTACGAGCAGTACTTC.

This clonotype was seen repeatedly, ten times or more. CDR3: CASSQESRYTEAFF. CDR3 in DNA: TGCGCCAGCAGCCAAGAGAGCAGGTACACTGAAGCTTTCTTT. This chain links TRBV4-1 with TRBJ1-1; D gene unclear. The germline V and J ends were trimmed by 0 bases and 3 bases, with 8 bases remaining between them. This CDR3 spans 14 amino acids. From germline, CDR1 is MGHRA and CDR2 YSYEKL.

In its sample, this clonotype was seen many times. The chain employs TRBV2 and TRBJ1-3; TRBD1 agrees at 7 bases. CDR3 length equals 14 residues. V shed 5 bases, J shed 2 bases, and the junction held 3 bases outside the gene matches. Germline V gene sequence: CDR1 SNHLY, CDR2 FYNNEI. CDR3 coding DNA: TGTGCCAGCAGTCGACAGGGTACTGGAAACACCATATATTTT. Translated: CASSRQGTGNTIYF. Based on the CDR3 plus reference TRBV2 and TRBJ1-3, the full variable domain is EPEVTQTPSHQVTQMGQEVILRCVPISNHLYFYWYRQILGQKVEFLVSFYNNEISEKSEIFDDQFSVERPDGSNFTLKIRSTKLEDSAMYFCASSRQGTGNTIYFGEGSWLTVV.

V gene TRBV10-3 combines with J gene TRBJ2-5; D is uncertain. Germline CDR1 ENHRY, CDR2 SYGVKD. This CDR3 has 12 residues. V shed 0 bases and J shed 5 bases, with 4 bases lying between them. The CDR3 sequence: CAISESMETQYF. The CDR3 DNA sequence: TGTGCCATCAGTGAGTCGATGGAGACCCAGTACTTC.

This clonotype showed up many times. The V gene is TRBV4-2, the J gene TRBJ1-1, with D unresolved. Germline V gene sequence: CDR1 LGHNA, CDR2 YNFKEQ. V lost 0 bases to trimming and J lost 1 base, with 6 bases between them. This CDR3 has 14 amino acids. CDR3: CASSQEYANTEAFF. The CDR3 DNA sequence: TGTGCCAGCAGCCAAGAGTATGCGAACACTGAAGCTTTCTTT.

This clonotype was counted at least ten times. V usage is TRBV29-1 and J usage is TRBJ1-2; D is unclear. Trimming left V 5 bases short and J 6 bases short, with 7 bases between. The CDR3 has 10 residues. The germline gives CDR1 SQVTM, CDR2 ANQGSEA. The CDR3 nucleotides are TGCAGCGTTCGCCGCGATGGCTACACCTTC. It specifies CSVRRDGYTF.

A remark on this clonotype: A read error may account for a junction end that differs from germline. The chain recombines TRBV13 with TRBJ2-5, with D uncertain. The CDR3 is made up of 14 amino acids. From germline, CDR1 is PRHDT and CDR2 FYEKMQ (reference sequence). The CDR3 DNA reads as TGTGCCAGCAGCCTGGGATCAGCTAAAGAGACCCGGTACTTC. Its translation is CASSLGSAKETRYF. The full variable domain, with the rest looked up from reference TRBV13 and TRBJ2-5, is AAGVIQSPRHLIKEKRETATLKCYPIPRHDTVYWYQQGPGQDPQFLISFYEKMQSDKGSIPDRFSAQQFSDYHSELNMSSLELGDSALYFCASSLGSAKETRYFGPGTRLLVL.

Only a few counts were recorded for this clonotype. The chain recombines TRBV2 with TRBJ2-7; tentatively, D is TRBD1 (6 bases). With 6 bases removed from V and 7 bases from J, the gap between germline ends came to 10 bases. The CDR3 runs to 11 residues. Germline loops: CDR1 SNHLY, CDR2 FYNNEI. The CDR3 region is CASSPGAEQYF. DNA of the CDR3: TGTGCCAGCAGCCCAGGGGCGGAGCAGTACTTC.

On this clonotype: The final CDR3 position lacks the conserved phenylalanine or tryptophan, pointing to a likely read error. The V and J genes are TRBV18 and TRBJ1-2; TRBD1 might be the D (6 bases). The CDR3 is made up of 15 amino acids. Per germline, CDR1 KGHSH and CDR2 LQKENI. With 2 bases removed from V and 1 base from J, the gap between germline ends came to 11 bases. CDR3 sequence reads: CASSPSLQGNYGYTV. The CDR3 nucleotides are TGTGCCAGCTCACCAAGTCTACAGGGTAACTATGGCTACACCGTC.

This clonotype was picked up many times. The genes are TRBV12-3 or TRBV12-4 and TRBJ1-3; 7 bases line up with TRBD1. CDR3 size: 17 residues. The junction had 13 bases not matched to a gene; V was cut back by 8 bases and J by 0 bases. This CDR3 is CASDSTGALSSGNTIYF. The CDR3 nucleotides are TGTGCCAGCGACAGTACAGGGGCCTTAAGCTCTGGAAACACCATATATTTT.

This clonotype was counted many times. This rearrangement joins TRBV20-1 to TRBJ2-7; no definite D call. Germline CDR1 and CDR2: DFQATT and SNEGSKA (reference sequence). Trimming took 7 bases from V and 2 from J, leaving 15 bases between them. CDR3 size: 13 residues. The CDR3, as DNA: TGCAGTGGGCCAGCCCCACCTACCTACGAGCAGTACTTC. Protein: CSGPAPPTYEQYF.

This clonotype was seen at least ten times. V gene TRBV20-1 combines with J gene TRBJ2-5, with 7 bases that match TRBD2. Germline loops: CDR1 DFQATT, CDR2 SNEGSKA (reference sequence). V lost 5 bases and J lost 1; bases outside the gene matches: 7. The CDR3 sequence is 14 residues long. In DNA, the CDR3 is TGCAGTGCTCCGGTGACTAGCAGCCAAGAGACCCAGTACTTC. It yields the protein CSAPVTSSQETQYF.

This clonotype came up many times. CDR3 bases: TGCAGCGTTGAAGTGGGGGGCTTCGCGCAGTACTTC. Amino acids: CSVEVGGFAQYF. The chain combines TRBV29-1 with TRBJ2-7; D possibly uses TRBD1 or TRBD2 (6 bases each). Trimming removed 1 base from V and 9 bases from J, with 13 bases in between. CDR1 and CDR2 (germline): SQVTM, ANQGSEA. The CDR3 extends over 12 amino acids.

This clonotype was counted at least ten times. CDR3 in amino acids: CSVERGSENIQYF. The CDR3 region has the DNA TGCAGCGTTGAAAGGGGAAGTGAGAACATTCAGTACTTC. The chain joins TRBV29-1 to TRBJ2-4, with D possibly TRBD1 on 5 matching bases. Germline lookup yields CDR1 SQVTM and CDR2 ANQGSEA. V lost 2 bases to trimming and J lost 7 bases, with 12 bases between them. The CDR3 runs 13 residues.

This clonotype was seen many times. The chain uses TRBV2 and TRBJ1-2; TRBD1 is a possible D gene (5 bases). Trimming cost V 6 bases and J 4 bases, with 15 bases left between them. Germline-derived CDR1 and CDR2 are SNHLY and FYNNEI. The CDR3 length is 14 residues. The CDR3 region is CASRGQEVIYGYTF. The CDR3 coding sequence is TGTGCCAGCAGGGGGCAGGAGGTTATCTATGGCTACACCTTC.

The chain employs TRBV6-1 and TRBJ1-1; D is unclear. CDR1 is MNHNS and CDR2 is SASEGT in the germline V gene. V was cut by 7 bases and J by 0 bases, with 6 bases left in between. The CDR3 consists of 12 residues. CDR3 DNA sequence: TGTGCCAGCACCCTATTGAACACTGAAGCTTTCTTT. Translation: CASTLLNTEAFF.

This clonotype appeared many times. The chain recombines TRBV11-2 with TRBJ2-5; TRBD2 matches at 10 bases. The CDR3 has 14 residues. CDR1 SGHAT and CDR2 FQNNGV come from the germline V gene. Trimming removed 5 bases from V and 2 bases from J; junction bases left unmatched: 2. The CDR3 region is CASSPTSGQETQYF. In nucleotides, the CDR3 is TGTGCCAGCAGCCCGACTAGCGGGCAAGAGACCCAGTACTTC.

This clonotype was counted ten times or more. The chain links TRBV4-1 to TRBJ2-7; TRBD2 matches at 10 bases. The CDR3 extends over 16 amino acids. J was trimmed by 0 bases and V by 8 bases; bases with no gene match: 10. From germline, CDR1 is MGHRA and CDR2 YSYEKL. The CDR3 nucleotides read TGCGCCAGCCTCGCCCTTTCTAGCGGGAGCTCCTACGAGCAGTACTTC. It yields the protein CASLALSSGSSYEQYF.

The rearrangement joins TRBV20-1 to TRBJ1-6; the match to TRBD1 covers 8 bases. The germline gives CDR1 DFQATT, CDR2 SNEGSKA (reference sequence). J gave up 10 bases and V 4 bases, and 6 bases lay outside the gene matches. This CDR3 is 13 amino acids long. CDR3 amino acids: CSATRQGSSPLHF. CDR3 DNA: TGCAGTGCTACCCGACAGGGGAGCTCACCCCTCCACTTT.

This clonotype appeared many times. The gene calls are TRBV5-1 and TRBJ1-3; tentatively, D is TRBD1 (5 bases). The CDR3 runs 18 residues. Trimming pared 0 bases from V and 0 bases from J, leaving 16 bases between. Germline lookup yields CDR1 SGHRS and CDR2 YFSETQ. This chain's CDR3 is CASSLGGTYRNSGNTIYF. DNA of the CDR3: TGCGCCAGCAGCTTGGGCGGGACTTACAGGAACTCTGGAAACACCATATATTTT.

The chain links TRBV2 to TRBJ2-5; D is ambiguous. CDR1 SNHLY and CDR2 FYNNEI come from the germline V gene. The CDR3 covers 15 residues. V was clipped by 7 bases and J by 2 bases, with 17 bases between them. The CDR3 DNA sequence: TGTGCCAGCATCCAAATGCGGCTCAGGCAAGAGACCCAGTACTTC. The encoded protein is CASIQMRLRQETQYF. Complete variable domain (other parts from reference TRBV2 and TRBJ2-5): EPEVTQTPSHQVTQMGQEVILRCVPISNHLYFYWYRQILGQKVEFLVSFYNNEISEKSEIFDDQFSVERPDGSNFTLKIRSTKLEDSAMYFCASIQMRLRQETQYFGPGTRLLVL.

This clonotype showed up many times. The J gene is TRBJ2-7, the V gene TRBV19, with D perhaps matching TRBD2 (5 bases). Germline V gives CDR1 LNHDA, CDR2 SQIVND (reference sequence). Trimming removed 0 bases at V and 5 bases at J, with 8 bases between. The CDR3 is made up of 13 amino acids. CDR3 nucleotides: TGTGCCAGTAGTATAGATCGGGAAGACGAGCAGTACTTC. Protein sequence: CASSIDREDEQYF.

A remark on this clonotype: Without the conserved terminal phenylalanine or tryptophan, this CDR3 likely stems from a read error. The chain recombines TRBV6-2 or TRBV6-3 with TRBJ1-5; 8 bases agree with TRBD1. The germline V gene encodes CDR1 MNHEY and CDR2 SVGEGT. V was pared by 6 bases and J by 4 bases, with 8 bases of the junction left unmatched. The CDR3 has 15 residues. As DNA, the CDR3 is TGTGCCAGCAGGCAAGTGACAGGGGTTAATCAGCCCCAGCATGTT. Translated, it gives CASRQVTGVNQPQHV.

In its sample, this clonotype was seen many times. The conserved final phenylalanine or tryptophan is absent from the CDR3, which likely points to a read error. The rearrangement links TRBV11-2 to TRBJ2-5; D unresolved. V was clipped by 6 bases and J by 5 bases, with 16 bases between them. Germline V gene sequence: CDR1 SGHAT, CDR2 FQNNGV. The CDR3 loop spans 14 amino acids. In DNA form, the CDR3 reads TGTGCCAGCAGGTTGCGCCTTGGTGAGGAGACCCAGTACTTA. Its protein is CASRLRLGEETQYL.

This clonotype was seen repeatedly, ten times or more. The chain couples TRBV15 to TRBJ1-1; no definite D call. The ends were cut back, 5 bases at V and 0 bases at J, with 10 bases in the middle. CDR1 is LNHNV, CDR2 YYDKDF, per germline (reference sequence). CDR3 length: 14 amino acids. The CDR3: CATSLEGLNTEAFF. For the CDR3, the DNA is TGTGCCACCAGCTTGGAAGGGTTGAACACTGAAGCTTTCTTT.